This is a list of T cell receptor beta chains from one sample in a study of sequential checkpoint blockade in melanoma. Generated by immunoSEQ multiplex PCR, the TCRdb table keeps only in-frame clones and is missing some. The sample yields fewer than 13,000 clones, about three quarters seen once. Sequenced here: CD8+ T cells sorted from blood (inferred from file names), sampled from a patient given nivolumab and ipilimumab in sequence. Receptors were obtained from a human donor with melanoma. The CDR3 runs from the conserved cysteine through the conserved F or W. The D gene is left open where the match is weak. Where a row states a size, it is once, few, many or the class of an expanded clone; other rows omit it.

TRBJ2-7,TRBV5-1,TRBD2,.,TGCGCCAGCAGCTTGTCGACCGGGGGGGCGGGAGAGCAGTACTTC,CASSLSTGGAGEQYF
TRBJ2-3,TRBV29-1,TRBD2,.,TGCAGCGTTGAGGCGTGGCGGGAGGGTGCTAGCACAGATACGCAGTATTTT,CSVEAWREGASTDTQYF
TRBJ1-1,TRBV30,.,.,TGTGCCTGGAGTGTACCCCGGAGGGACACTGAAGCTTTCTTT,CAWSVPRRDTEAFF
TRBJ2-3,TRBV6-4,.,.,TGTGCCAGCAGTAGCGGGAGCACAGATACGCAGTATTTT,CASSSGSTDTQYF
TRBJ2-2,TRBV10-1,.,.,TGCGCCAGCAGTGGTGGAGGGGACACCGGGGAGCTGTTTTTT,CASSGGGDTGELFF
TRBJ2-5,TRBV6-6,.,.,TGTGCCAGCAGTTACTCCAAGCGGGAGACCCAGTACTTC,CASSYSKRETQYF
TRBJ1-2,TRBV6-6,.,.,TGTGCCAGCAGTGACGGCGCTAGGAGGGATGGCTACACCTTC,CASSDGARRDGYTF
TRBJ2-1,TRBV6-4,TRBD2,few,TGTGCCAGCAGTGTCGGGACTAGCGGGAGCAATGAGCAGTTCTTC,CASSVGTSGSNEQFF
TRBJ1-4,TRBV27,.,.,TGTGCCAGCAGGAGCCTACAGGGCCTTAATGAAAAACTGTTTTTT,CASRSLQGLNEKLFF
TRBJ1-4,TRBV19,.,few,TGTGCCAGTAGTCCAACCGGGACCTCAGCAGGGGTGAATGAAAAACTGTTTTTT,CASSPTGTSAGVNEKLFF
TRBJ1-1,TRBV7-9,.,few,TGTGCCAGCAGCCGGATAGAGGGCCAACTGAACACTGAAGCTTTCTTT,CASSRIEGQLNTEAFF
TRBJ2-1,TRBV19,TRBD1,.,TGTGCCACCAGGGGGAGCAATGAGCAGTTCTTC,CATRGSNEQFF
TRBJ1-2,TRBV6-6,.,.,TGTGCCAGCAGTACCGACAGAAGGGGCTACACCTTC,CASSTDRRGYTF
TRBJ2-5,TRBV7-9,TRBD1,.,TGTGCCAGCAGCCCCGGGACAGGGGAAGAGACCCAGTACTTC,CASSPGTGEETQYF
TRBJ2-2,TRBV2,TRBD2,.,TGTGCCAGCAGTGAACCCTCTAGCGGGGTGAACACCGGGGAGCTGTTTTTT,CASSEPSSGVNTGELFF
TRBJ2-2,TRBV4-1,TRBD2,.,TGTGCCAGCAGCCAAGATAGCGGGGGGGCCGGGGAGCTGTTTTTT,CASSQDSGGAGELFF
TRBJ2-1,TRBV30,.,.,TGTGCCTACTCGGAGCCCCCCTACAATGAGCAGTTCTTC,CAYSEPPYNEQFF
TRBJ1-2,TRBV13,TRBD1,.,TGTGCCAGCAGCCCGACAGGGAACTATGGCTACACCTTC,CASSPTGNYGYTF
TRBJ2-1,TRBV30,.,.,TGTGCCTGGAGTAGTTGGGAGGAGCAGTTCTTC,CAWSSWEEQFF
TRBJ2-7,TRBV6-1,TRBD1,.,TGTGCCAGCAGTGAAGAAGGGGGGACAGGGGGCCACGAGCAGTACTTC,CASSEEGGTGGHEQYF
TRBJ2-1,TRBV6-4,TRBD2,.,TGTGCCAGCAGTGACTCTAGCGGGGGGGCTGATGAGCAGTTCTTC,CASSDSSGGADEQFF
TRBJ2-1,TRBV19,TRBD2,.,TGTGCCAGTAGGCTAGCGGGACACTCCCCGAACTACAATGAGCAGTTCTTC,CASRLAGHSPNYNEQFF
TRBJ2-1,TRBV6-4,TRBD1,few,TGTGCCAGCAGAAATAGACAGGGGATCCAGTTCTTC,CASRNRQGIQFF
TRBJ1-6,TRBV25-1,.,.,TGTGCCAGCAGTAGCGGGACTAATTCACCCCTCCACTTT,CASSSGTNSPLHF
TRBJ2-3,TRBV4-1,.,.,TGCGCCAGCAGCCCCAATAGCGGTGGAGCCACAGATACGCAGTATTTT,CASSPNSGGATDTQYF
TRBJ2-1,TRBV6-5,TRBD1,.,TGTGCCAGCGGGATAACAGGGGTGGATGAGCAGTTCTTC,CASGITGVDEQFF
TRBJ2-2,TRBV29-1,.,.,TGCAGCGTTGAAACCCGCAGGGGCAAGGCCGGGGAGCTGTTTTTT,CSVETRRGKAGELFF
TRBJ2-3,TRBV6-4,TRBD2,.,TGTGCCAGCAGTGAGACTAGCGCTACAGATACGCAGTATTTT,CASSETSATDTQYF
TRBJ2-1,TRBV9,TRBD2,.,TGTGCCAGCAGCGTCCCCGGACTAGCACTCCCCGGGGAGCAGTTCTTC,CASSVPGLALPGEQFF
TRBJ1-6,TRBV6-4,.,.,TGTGCCAGCAGTGACTCGATAGGGGTCAATTCACCCCTCCACTTT,CASSDSIGVNSPLHF
TRBJ1-5,TRBV12-5,TRBD1,.,TGTGCTAGTGGTCTGGCCGGGACAGCCTCTTTTAGCAATCAGCCCCAGCATTTT,CASGLAGTASFSNQPQHF
TRBJ2-1,TRBV9,.,.,TGTGCCAGCAGCGAGTACTCCGACAATGAGCAGTTCTTC,CASSEYSDNEQFF
TRBJ2-1,TRBV19,.,.,TGTGCCAGTAGTATAGGCAGCAATGAGCAGTTCTTC,CASSIGSNEQFF
TRBJ2-7,TRBV7-9,.,.,TGTGCCAGCAGCTCAGGGGGGAACTACGAGCAGTACTTC,CASSSGGNYEQYF
TRBJ1-2,TRBV19,.,.,TGTGCCAGTACCATGGGGGGGGATGGCTACACCTTC,CASTMGGDGYTF
TRBJ1-5,TRBV7-8,.,.,TGTGCCAGCAGCCTCAATGAGGCCGGGAATCAGCCCCAGCATTTT,CASSLNEAGNQPQHF
TRBJ1-5,TRBV27,.,once,TGTGCCAGCAGTCCGGGGGTGAGCAATCAGCCCCAGCATTTT,CASSPGVSNQPQHF
TRBJ1-2,TRBV5-1,TRBD1,once,TGCGCCAGCAGGATGGAGGAACCAGACAGGGGGCAAGAAGGCTACACCTTC,CASRMEEPDRGQEGYTF
TRBJ2-1,TRBV6-1,TRBD2,.,TGTGCCACTACAGCGGGGGACTACAATGAGCAGTTCTTC,CATTAGDYNEQFF